Below are 18 T cell receptor beta chains sequenced from a single sample in a study of CD8 T cell repertoires and HIV-1 epitope variants. Antigens of these TCRs are unknown. Data came from immunoSEQ multiplex PCR; TCRdb stores just in-frame clones and leaves some out. The sample gives 1,200 or so clones, more than 60% of which show up once; about 48% is in the top ten. The sequenced material came from cultured CD8+ T cells derived from PBMCs. The origin of the receptors is a male donor with HIV.

This clone turned up a few times. The chain couples TRBV11-2 to TRBJ2-1, with unresolved D. The CDR3 runs to 13 residues. Trimming cost V 3 bases and J 6 bases, with 9 bases left between them. The germline V gene has CDR1 SGHAT and CDR2 FQNNGV. The CDR3 DNA is TGTGCCAGCAGCTTGGATGGGTTCAATGAGCAGTTCTTC. Translating gives CASSLDGFNEQFF.

This clone appeared a single time. The chain carries TRBV5-4 and TRBJ2-3; 9 bases align to TRBD1. The CDR3 has 15 amino acids. The trim removed 3 bases at V and 3 bases at J, leaving 5 bases unmatched. The germline V gene encodes CDR1 SGHNT and CDR2 YYREEE (reference sequence). The CDR3 loop reads CASSYPGQGTDTQYF. The CDR3 nucleotides are TGTGCCAGCAGCTACCCGGGACAGGGAACAGATACGCAGTATTTT. The complete variable domain, with remaining parts taken from reference TRBV5-4 and TRBJ2-3, reads ETGVTQSPTHLIKTRGQQVTLRCSSQSGHNTVSWYQQALGQGPQFIFQYYREEENGRGNFPPRFSGLQFPNYSSELNVNALELDDSALYLCASSYPGQGTDTQYFGPGTRLTVL.

This chain connects TRBV7-7 to TRBJ1-6; 8 positions match TRBD1. The CDR3 covers 14 residues. V dropped 4 bases and J dropped 6; count of bases not matched to a gene: 2. The germline V gene has CDR1 SSHAT and CDR2 FNYEAQ (reference sequence). CDR3 residues: CASSSGQGNSPLHF. CDR3 in DNA: TGTGCCAGCAGCTCAGGACAGGGTAATTCACCCCTCCACTTT. Variable domain in full (rest from reference TRBV7-7 and TRBJ1-6): GAGVSQSPRYKVTKRGQDVTLRCDPISSHATLYWYQQALGQGPEFLTYFNYEAQPDKSGLPSDRFSAERPEGSISTLTIQRTEQRDSAMYRCASSSGQGNSPLHFGNGTRLTVT.

The genes are TRBV28 and TRBJ2-7, with TRBD1 as a possible D gene (5 bases). This CDR3 comprises 15 residues. Per germline, CDR1 MDHEN and CDR2 SYDVKM. The germline V and J ends were trimmed by 6 bases and 2 bases, with 17 bases remaining between them. CDR3: CASSESIGQAYEQYF. Here the CDR3 DNA reads TGTGCCAGCAGCGAATCAATAGGACAAGCCTACGAGCAGTACTTC.

Judged by abundance, this clone is large. The chain links TRBV27 to TRBJ2-7; a weak D match, TRBD1 (6 bases). V was pared by 0 bases and J by 0 bases, with 12 bases between. Per germline, CDR1 MNHEY and CDR2 SMNVEV (reference sequence). There are 16 residues in the CDR3. Here the CDR3 reads CASSLSQGTLSYEQYF. The CDR3 DNA sequence: TGTGCCAGCAGTTTATCACAGGGAACCCTCTCCTACGAGCAGTACTTC.

The chain combines TRBV6-1 with TRBJ2-7; D is perhaps TRBD1 or TRBD2 (5 bases each). V lost 2 bases, J lost 3 bases, and 11 bases lay in between. The CDR3 has 14 residues. Per germline, CDR1 MNHNS and CDR2 SASEGT. The CDR3 reads CASSELGDLYEQYF. DNA of the CDR3: TGTGCCAGCAGTGAACTTGGGGACCTCTACGAGCAGTACTTC.

In its sample, this clone ranks as large (0.1 to 1%). This rearrangement joins TRBV30 to TRBJ1-2; 8 nucleotides agree with TRBD1. CDR1 and CDR2 (germline): GTSNPN, SVGIG (reference sequence). The trim removed 8 bases at V and 4 bases at J, leaving 9 bases unmatched. The CDR3 is made up of 13 amino acids. This CDR3 reads CAPTGGSFYGYTF. The CDR3 DNA follows: TGTGCCCCTACAGGGGGGTCCTTCTATGGCTACACCTTC.

This sequence joins TRBV27 and TRBJ2-1; D remains unclear. The CDR3 spans 18 residues. Germline V gene sequence: CDR1 MNHEY, CDR2 SMNVEV (reference sequence). V lost 4 bases and J 2 bases, leaving 21 bases between the germline ends. CDR3 protein: CASSWARNPAPAYNEQFF. For the CDR3, the DNA is TGTGCCAGCAGTTGGGCGCGGAATCCGGCCCCGGCCTACAATGAGCAGTTCTTC.

This clone was seen more than once but under ten times. This chain joins TRBV9 and TRBJ2-5; TRBD2 matches at 7 bases. V shed 3 bases and J 6 bases; nucleotides not matched to a gene: 11. There are 15 residues in the CDR3. Germline values: CDR1 SGDLS, CDR2 YYNGEE. The CDR3 DNA reads as TGTGCCAGCAGCGGCCGGGACTATGAGCGGCAGACCCAGTACTTC. It specifies CASSGRDYERQTQYF.

The chain is built from TRBV2 and TRBJ2-7; 7 bases map to TRBD2. The CDR3 runs to 14 residues. Germline CDR1 is SNHLY and CDR2 is FYNNEI. The junction had 14 bases not matched to a gene; V was cut back by 8 bases and J by 7 bases. The CDR3 DNA reads as TGTGCCAGCCAGCACGGAGCGGGGCTTGGGGAGCAGTACTTC. Protein product: CASQHGAGLGEQYF.

The V and J genes are TRBV5-1 and TRBJ2-5; TRBD1 aligns across 7 bases. The CDR3 is 15 residues long. Unmatched junction bases numbered 8, after V lost 4 bases and J lost 2 bases. Germline V gives CDR1 SGHRS, CDR2 YFSETQ. CDR3 residues: CASSPVSGQQETQYF. Written as DNA, the CDR3 is TGCGCCAGCAGCCCCGTTTCGGGACAGCAAGAGACCCAGTACTTC.

CDR3 in amino acids: CASSLEALDRGNQPQHF. CDR3 in DNA: TGTGCCAGCAGTTTAGAGGCACTAGATAGGGGCAATCAGCCCCAGCATTTT. The chain is built from TRBV28 and TRBJ1-5; D is uncertain. V shed 2 bases and J shed 2 bases, with 16 bases lying between them. This CDR3 is built from 17 residues. Germline CDR1 is MDHEN and CDR2 is SYDVKM.

The CDR3 loop is CASSQRLAGSYNEQFF. The CDR3 coding sequence is TGCGCCAGCAGCCAACGACTAGCGGGCTCCTACAATGAGCAGTTCTTC. This sequence joins TRBV4-3 and TRBJ2-1; TRBD2 aligns across 10 bases. Germline V gene sequence: CDR1 LGHNA, CDR2 YSLEER. With V trimmed by 2 bases and J by 0 bases, 1 base remained unmatched. This CDR3 is built from 16 residues.

This chain connects TRBV19 to TRBJ1-1, with 7 nucleotides matching TRBD1. CDR1 and CDR2 from the germline V gene are LNHDA and SQIVND (reference sequence). CDR3 length: 14 amino acids. V shed 3 bases and J 3 bases; nucleotides not matched to a gene: 4. The CDR3 here is CASSIGRGDTEAFF. CDR3 in DNA: TGTGCCAGTAGTATCGGCAGGGGGGACACTGAAGCTTTCTTT.

This clone was detected only once. The gene calls are TRBV15 and TRBJ1-1; no clear D. CDR3 length: 15 residues. V gave up 0 bases and J gave up 2 bases, with 10 bases separating them. CDR1 and CDR2 from the germline V gene are LNHNV and YYDKDF (reference sequence). CDR3 loop: CATSRDRGLNTEAFF. The CDR3 DNA sequence: TGTGCCACCAGCAGAGACCGGGGTTTAAACACTGAAGCTTTCTTT.

This rearrangement joins TRBV4-3 to TRBJ2-1; the match to TRBD2 covers 8 bases. This CDR3 contains 18 residues. Germline loops: CDR1 LGHNA, CDR2 YSLEER. Trimming at V came to 1 base and at J to 2 bases, leaving 10 bases not matched to a gene. CDR3 amino acids: CASSQAQPGGATYNEQFF. The CDR3 DNA is TGCGCCAGCAGCCAAGCCCAGCCCGGGGGGGCTACCTACAATGAGCAGTTCTTC.

There are a few counts of this clone. The chain combines TRBV6-1 with TRBJ2-2, with D possibly being TRBD1 (5 bases). Trimming cost V 0 bases and J 1 base, with 6 bases left between them. The CDR3 contains 15 residues. Germline V lookup: CDR1 MNHNS, CDR2 SASEGT. DNA for the CDR3: TGTGCCAGCAGTGAAGCAGGGGAGAACACCGGGGAGCTGTTTTTT. This encodes CASSEAGENTGELFF.

This chain connects TRBV27 to TRBJ2-7; D uncertain. Germline CDR1 and CDR2: MNHEY and SMNVEV (reference sequence). V was shortened by 2 bases and J by 3 bases, with 8 bases between the two germline ends. The CDR3 extends over 13 amino acids. The CDR3 loop is CASSLAGGYEQYF. As DNA, the CDR3 is TGTGCCAGCAGTTTAGCAGGCGGCTACGAGCAGTACTTC.